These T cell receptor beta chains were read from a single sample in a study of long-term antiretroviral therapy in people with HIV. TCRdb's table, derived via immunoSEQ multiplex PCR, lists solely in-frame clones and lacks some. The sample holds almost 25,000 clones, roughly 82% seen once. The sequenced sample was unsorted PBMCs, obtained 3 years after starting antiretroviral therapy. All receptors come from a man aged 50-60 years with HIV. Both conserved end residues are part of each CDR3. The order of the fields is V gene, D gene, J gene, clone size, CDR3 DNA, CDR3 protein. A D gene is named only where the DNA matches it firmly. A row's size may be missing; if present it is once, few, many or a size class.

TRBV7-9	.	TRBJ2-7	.	TGTGCCAGCAGCTTGGACCGGGGCTACGAGCAGTACTTC	CASSLDRGYEQYF
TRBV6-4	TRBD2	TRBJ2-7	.	TGTGCCAGCACGGGGGAGGGAAGTTACGAGCAGTACTTC	CASTGEGSYEQYF
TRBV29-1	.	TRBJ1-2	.	TGCAGCGTTTCTATGGACAGTAACTCCTACACCTTC	CSVSMDSNSYTF
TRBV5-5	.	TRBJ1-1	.	TGTGCCAGCAGCTTAGGGTACACAGGTTGGAACACTGAAGCTTTCTTT	CASSLGYTGWNTEAFF
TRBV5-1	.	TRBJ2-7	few	TGCGCCAGCAGCCCAAGTGGGTCCGGGTACGAGCAGTACTTC	CASSPSGSGYEQYF
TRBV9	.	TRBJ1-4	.	TGTGCCAGCAGCGTAGCTGGTGCAACTAATGAAAAACTGTTTTTT	CASSVAGATNEKLFF
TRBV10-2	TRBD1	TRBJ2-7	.	TGCGCCAGCAGTGAGTCGAGGACAGGCACCTACGAGCAGTACTTC	CASSESRTGTYEQYF
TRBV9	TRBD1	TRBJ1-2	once	TGTGCCAGCAGCGATTCGCGACTACAGGGGGGGACCCTCTATGGCTACACCTTC	CASSDSRLQGGTLYGYTF
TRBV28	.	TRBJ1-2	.	TGTGCCAGCAGTTTAAGGACAGACCTGCATATTTATGGCTACACCTTC	CASSLRTDLHIYGYTF
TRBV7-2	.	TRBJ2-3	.	TGTGCCAGCAGGAGCACAGATACGCAGTATTTT	CASRSTDTQYF
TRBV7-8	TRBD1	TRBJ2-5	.	TGTGCCAGCAGCTTAAGTGGACAGGGGACCCAGTACTTC	CASSLSGQGTQYF
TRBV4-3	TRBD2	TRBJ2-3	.	TGCGCCAGCAGCCAAGAAGGCGGTAGCGGGGATGGAGATACGCAGTATTTT	CASSQEGGSGDGDTQYF
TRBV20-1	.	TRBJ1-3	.	TGCAGTGCTAGAGATTGGAACACCATATATTTT	CSARDWNTIYF
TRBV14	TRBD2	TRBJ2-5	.	TGTGCCAGCAGCCCCGGGACTAGCGGGAGGGAGACCCAGTACTTC	CASSPGTSGRETQYF
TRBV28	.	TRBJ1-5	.	TGTGCCAGCAGTTTATCGGGACATCAGCCCCAGCATTTT	CASSLSGHQPQHF
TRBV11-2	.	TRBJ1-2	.	TGTGCCAGCAGCTTATCCATTACTAACTATGGCTACACCTTC	CASSLSITNYGYTF
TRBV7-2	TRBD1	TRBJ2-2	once	TGTGCCAGCAGCCCACCGGACAGGGGACGGTCCGGGGAGCTGTTTTTT	CASSPPDRGRSGELFF
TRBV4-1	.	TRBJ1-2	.	TGCGCCAGCAGCCAACAAACGATCGTACTTGGGGGCTACACCTTC	CASSQQTIVLGGYTF
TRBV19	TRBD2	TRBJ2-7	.	TGTGCCAGTAGTATAGAAGCGGGACCCCCCTACGAGCAGTACTTC	CASSIEAGPPYEQYF
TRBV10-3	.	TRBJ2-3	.	TGTGCCATCAGTGAAGGCTCGGGGGCGGGGCGCACAGATACGCAGTATTTT	CAISEGSGAGRTDTQYF
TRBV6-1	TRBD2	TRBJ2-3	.	TGTGCCAGCAGTGCGCTCCCGGGACTAGCGGGGACGACAGATACGCAGTATTTT	CASSALPGLAGTTDTQYF
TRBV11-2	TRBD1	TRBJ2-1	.	TGTGCCAGCAGCGACCTTCGGACAGGGGGCGGCGTTAAGTTCTTC	CASSDLRTGGGVKFF
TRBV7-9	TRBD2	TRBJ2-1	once	TGTGCCAGCGTCCCTGGGGGGGGAGTGGTGCTGTACAATGAGCAGTTCTTC	CASVPGGGVVLYNEQFF
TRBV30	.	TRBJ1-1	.	TGTGCCTGGAGTGTAGACTTTTCCCTCACTGAAGCTTTCTTT	CAWSVDFSLTEAFF
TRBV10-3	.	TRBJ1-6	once	TGTGCCGCCAGACGGAGCTCCTATAATTCACCCCTCCACTTT	CAARRSSYNSPLHF
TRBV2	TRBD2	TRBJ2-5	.	TGTGCCAGCAGTGAATGGGGTGCGGGAGGAGAGACCCAGTACTTC	CASSEWGAGGETQYF
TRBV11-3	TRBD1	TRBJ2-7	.	TGTGCCAGCAGCTTAGGAACAACAGGGGGTGTGCAGTACTTC	CASSLGTTGGVQYF
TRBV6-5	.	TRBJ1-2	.	TGTGCCAGCAGACAGGGTTTCGATGGCTACACCTTC	CASRQGFDGYTF
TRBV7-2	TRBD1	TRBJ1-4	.	TGTGCCAGCAGCTCGTCAGGGGGCGGAAATGAAAAACTGTTTTTT	CASSSSGGGNEKLFF
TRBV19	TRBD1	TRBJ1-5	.	TGTGCCAGTAGTTCCGGGGACAGGCGAATCAATCAGCCCCAGCATTTT	CASSSGDRRINQPQHF
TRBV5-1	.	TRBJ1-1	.	TGCGCCAGCAGCTTTACACAGGGTTACACTGAAGCTTTCTTT	CASSFTQGYTEAFF
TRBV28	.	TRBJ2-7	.	TGTGCCAGCAGTGACAGATTGATTTTCTACGAGCAGTACTTC	CASSDRLIFYEQYF
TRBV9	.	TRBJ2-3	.	TGTGCCAGCAGCGTAGCCCAAATCAGCACAGATACGCAGTATTTT	CASSVAQISTDTQYF
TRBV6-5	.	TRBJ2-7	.	TGTGCCAGCAGTTGGACAGAGAGGAGCTCCTACGAGCAGTACTTC	CASSWTERSSYEQYF
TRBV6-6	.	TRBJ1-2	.	TGTGCCAGCAGTTACGATTCGGGCAGGTCATATGGCTACACCTTC	CASSYDSGRSYGYTF
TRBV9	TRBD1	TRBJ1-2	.	TGTGCCAGCAGCTCCCGCGGACAGGGAGACTACGGCTACACCTTC	CASSSRGQGDYGYTF
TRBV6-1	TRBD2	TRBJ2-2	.	TGTGCCAGCGAGGGAGGGCGGGAGGCGGCCGGGGAGCTGTTTTTT	CASEGGREAAGELFF
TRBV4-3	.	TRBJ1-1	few	TGCGCCAGCAGCCAGACCGGGCCCTACACTGAAGCTTTCTTT	CASSQTGPYTEAFF
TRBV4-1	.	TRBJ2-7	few	TGCGCCAGCAGCCAAGCTGGGGGCGGGACAGTAGGATCTTACGAGCAGTACTTC	CASSQAGGGTVGSYEQYF
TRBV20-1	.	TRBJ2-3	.	TGCAGTCCCAGGGCAGATACGCAGTATTTT	CSPRADTQYF
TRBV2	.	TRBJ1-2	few	TGTGCCAGCAGTCGGGGAAACTATGGCTACACCTTC	CASSRGNYGYTF